This T cell receptor (beta chain) was recovered during a study of shared clonotypes between healthy human individuals. About this clone itself: Its antigen is not identified.

The CDR3 extends over 16 amino acids. Overall study findings and caveats: Shared clonotypes: about 5.3% naive CD4, around 3.5% naive CD8, over 2% memory CD4, 0.4% memory CD8.

Naive CD8 cells comprised CD45RO-negative, CCR7-positively selected cells, excluding terminally differentiated effector memory CD45RA+ cells. The assay used deep level. Clones were read by immunoSEQ multiplex PCR, and TCRdb kept only the in-frame ones, dropping some. The data contain hundreds of thousands of clones, approximately 95% of them singletons. This TCR derives from a woman aged 30 to 39 in good health. The V and J genes are TRBV21-1 and TRBJ2-7; the D call in the table, TRBD1, was not verified against the DNA. TRBV21-1 is labeled a pseudogene. Source material: naive CD8+ T cells sorted from blood. CDR3 nucleotide sequence: TGTGCCAGCAGGTTAACCGGGACACTTAACTCCTACGAGCAGTACTTC. Translated, it gives CASRLTGTLNSYEQYF.